The present TCR beta chain was sequenced within a study of control samples from healthy donors and cancer patients. Data came from immunoSEQ multiplex PCR; TCRdb stores just in-frame clones and leaves some out. Here the sample spans tens of thousands of clones, about 92% being singletons. The germline V gene encodes CDR1 MDHEN and CDR2 SYDVKM. The junction had 13 bases not matched to a gene; V was cut back by 8 bases and J by 4 bases. The CDR3 is 15 amino acids. The sequenced material came from PBMCs. The V and J genes are TRBV28 and TRBJ1-1, with 7 bases aligning to TRBD1. The origin of this receptor is a man between 60 and 70 years old with colorectal cancer. The CDR3, as DNA: TGTGCCAGCGCCCTGGGGGGGGCAGGGGGCACTGAAGCTTTCTTT. Translating gives CASALGGAGGTEAFF.